The next 3 T cell receptor beta chains were all read from a single sample in a study of STAT3 mutations in large granular lymphocyte leukemia. Overall study findings and caveats: At least one immunodominant TCR beta clonotype appeared in every T-cell large granular lymphocyte leukemia patient.

Their target antigens are unknown. Produced via immunoSEQ multiplex PCR; TCRdb's table is partial and in-frame only. The table lists 30,000 to 45,000 clones, 70% to 90% of them singletons. Sequenced input: PBMCs. The receptors here all came from a human donor with T large granular lymphocyte leukemia. Some clones in this sample may be carry-over from other donors' samples.

The genes are TRBV11-3 and TRBJ2-5; no reliable D call. Germline lookup yields CDR1 SGHNT and CDR2 YENEEA. Trimming shortened V by 1 base and J by 5 bases, and 8 bases separated the two germline ends. CDR3 length equals 13 residues. The CDR3, as DNA: TGTGCCAGCAGCTTAGGGGTAAAGGAGACCCAGTACTTC. Protein sequence: CASSLGVKETQYF.

The gene calls are TRBV4-1 and TRBJ2-7; 8 bases align to TRBD2. Germline V CDR1 and CDR2: MGHRA, YSYEKL. The CDR3 is made up of 16 amino acids. The junction had 4 bases not matched to a gene; V was cut back by 0 bases and J by 0 bases. The CDR3 here is CASSQDERGISYEQYF. The CDR3 region has the DNA TGCGCCAGCAGCCAAGATGAGCGGGGGATCTCCTACGAGCAGTACTTC.

This clone was picked up one time. This chain links TRBV5-6 with TRBJ2-5; 8 bases agree with TRBD1. Per the germline V gene, CDR1 is SGHDT and CDR2 is YYEEEE. The CDR3 runs to 14 residues. Trimming at V came to 3 bases and at J to 2 bases, leaving 3 bases not matched to a gene. The CDR3 DNA follows: TGTGCCAGCAGCTGGCGGACAGGGCAAGAGACCCAGTACTTC. Its translation is CASSWRTGQETQYF.